This paragraph reports one T cell receptor beta chain. Its antigen remains unidentified. The record originates from a study of cytomegalovirus exposure and HLA in healthy donors. The PCR ran on 60 Vbeta and 13 Jbeta primers. Here immunoSEQ multiplex PCR was the method, and the copy in TCRdb shows in-frame clones only, minus some. The data contain around 150,000 clones, roughly 82% of them singletons. Findings and limits, study-wide: Only CMV serostatus was available as immune exposure information. The authors listed approximately 160 TCR beta chains as cytomegalovirus-associated. Among the sequence variants, a highly shared cluster was likely an artifact of sequencing.

CDR3 length: 15 residues. Germline lookup yields CDR1 SQVTM and CDR2 ANQGSEA. Trimming pared 1 base from V and 2 bases from J, leaving 15 bases between. Participants comprised healthy donors of bone marrow. The sequence was obtained from a man aged 50 to 60 in good health and CMV-seropositive. Sequences were obtained from PBMCs. The chain joins TRBV29-1 to TRBJ2-7; D may be TRBD1 (6 bases). CDR3 coding DNA: TGCAGCGTTGAAGTTTTGGGCAGGGGAACCTACGAGCAGTACTTC. Residues: CSVEVLGRGTYEQYF.